This T cell receptor (beta chain) was sequenced in a study of lymphopenia after photon versus proton radiotherapy. This clone appeared a single time. Its antigen is as yet unknown. Germline assignment: CDR1 MNHNY and CDR2 SVGAGI (reference sequence). CDR3 length equals 14 residues. Method: immunoSEQ multiplex PCR; TCRdb's copy keeps in-frame clones and lacks some. The sample yields 35,000 to 50,000 clones, about 85% seen once. Study observations and caveats: Under photons, naive T cells and diversity fell while effector/memory populations rose.

This TCR was sampled from a woman between 70 and 85 years old with pancreatic cancer. This chain links TRBV6-6 with TRBJ2-5; D is undetermined. The J call is uncertain, as TRBJ2-7 better fits the DNA end. The sample was peripheral blood, taken from a patient treated with proton-based radiotherapy. CDR3: CASSLDESSYEQYF. The CDR3 DNA reads as TGTGCCAGCAGTTTGGATGAAAGTTCCTACGAGCAGTACTTC.